These 18 T cell receptor beta chains came from one sample sequenced in a study of Ad26.COV2.S vaccination and SARS-CoV-2 variants. Treatment of the sample: 15 to 20 received Ad26.COV2.S at low or high dose, single or two shots; several received placebo; per-sample allocation not given. After the first vaccine or placebo injection, samples were drawn on day 63. Only in-frame clones appear in the TCRdb table, and some are missing; sequencing was by immunoSEQ multiplex PCR. Of roughly 510,000 clones listed, 70% to 90% are singletons. Specimen: peripheral blood, collected in a trial of Ad26.COV2.S vaccine versus placebo. These receptors all come from a person between 18 and 59 years old who received the Ad26.COV2.S COVID-19 vaccine or a placebo.

This clone came up a few times. The DNA for the CDR3 is TGTGCCAGTAGGAACTGGGTGGGAAAACTGTTTTTT. This translates into CASRNWVGKLFF. The chain has TRBV19 and TRBJ1-4; D gene ambiguous. The CDR3 loop spans 12 amino acids. CDR1 and CDR2 from the germline V gene are LNHDA and SQIVND (reference sequence). V was clipped by 6 bases and J by 10 bases, with 12 bases between them.

The rearrangement joins TRBV7-3 to TRBJ2-3, with 10 bases aligning to TRBD2. V gave up 5 bases and J gave up 2 bases; unmatched junction bases: 4. The germline V gene encodes CDR1 SGHTA and CDR2 FQGTGA. The CDR3 is made up of 15 amino acids. In DNA, the CDR3 is TGTGCCAGCAGCCTACTAGCGGGGTTCACAGATACGCAGTATTTT. This gives the protein CASSLLAGFTDTQYF.

The chain combines TRBV20-1 with TRBJ2-7; D unclear. V was trimmed by 3 bases and J by 2 bases, leaving 11 bases between them. The length of the CDR3 is 13 residues. CDR1 is DFQATT, CDR2 SNEGSKA, per germline (reference sequence). Here the CDR3 DNA reads TGCAGTGCTAGTCTCCACCCACCCTACGAGCAGTACTTC. Translation gives CSASLHPPYEQYF.

The chain carries TRBV12-3 or TRBV12-4 and TRBJ1-6; D is undetermined. Trimming pared 3 bases from V and 9 bases from J, leaving 9 bases between. This CDR3 contains 13 residues. The CDR3 region is CASSLSEVSPLHF. CDR3 nucleotides: TGTGCCAGCAGTTTGTCGGAGGTTTCACCCCTCCACTTT.

The chain is built from TRBV7-3 and TRBJ2-1; D is uncertain. V shed 5 bases and J shed 2 bases, with 13 bases lying between them. There are 15 residues in the CDR3. CDR1 is SGHTA and CDR2 is FQGTGA in the germline V gene. CDR3 loop: CASSQDGAAYNEQFF. CDR3 coding DNA: TGTGCCAGCAGCCAGGACGGAGCAGCCTACAATGAGCAGTTCTTC.

This chain connects TRBV7-2 to TRBJ2-1; 11 bases agree with TRBD2. The CDR3 sequence is 16 residues long. In germline, CDR1 is SGHTA, CDR2 FQGNSA. Losses at the gene ends were 1 base for V and 8 bases for J; bases not matched to a gene: 7. The CDR3 here is CASSLEASGRIYEQFF. The DNA for the CDR3 is TGTGCCAGCAGCTTAGAGGCTAGCGGGAGGATCTATGAGCAGTTCTTC.

This sequence joins TRBV7-2 and TRBJ2-7; D gene ambiguous. CDR1 is SGHTA and CDR2 is FQGNSA in the germline V gene. The CDR3 totals 14 residues. Trimming removed 0 bases at V and 2 bases at J, with 8 bases between. In DNA form, the CDR3 reads TGTGCCAGCAGCTTAGCCCCGACACCCTACGAGCAGTACTTC. Translation: CASSLAPTPYEQYF.

This chain joins TRBV13 and TRBJ1-2, with unresolved D. Deletions cut 0 bases from V and 4 bases from J, with 3 bases between. The V gene's germline CDR1 is PRHDT and CDR2 FYEKMQ (reference sequence). The CDR3 is 12 amino acids. CDR3 region: CASSLGTYGYTF. In nucleotides, the CDR3 is TGTGCCAGCAGCTTAGGGACCTATGGCTACACCTTC.

The CDR3 loop reads CSARAWNEQFF. DNA of the CDR3: TGCAGTGCTAGAGCTTGGAATGAGCAGTTCTTC. The chain joins TRBV20-1 to TRBJ2-1; no clear D gene. CDR1 and CDR2 from the germline V gene are DFQATT and SNEGSKA (reference sequence). The CDR3 sequence is 11 residues long. V was trimmed by 1 base and J by 7 bases, leaving 5 bases between them.

The chain has TRBV4-3 and TRBJ2-2, with D hard to call. The V gene's germline CDR1 is LGHNA and CDR2 YSLEER. V was pared by 0 bases and J by 8 bases, with 10 bases between. This CDR3 is 14 amino acids long. The CDR3 sequence is CASSQEVWAGELFF. CDR3 DNA sequence: TGCGCCAGCAGCCAAGAAGTGTGGGCTGGGGAGCTGTTTTTT.

The V gene is TRBV2, the J gene TRBJ1-2, with D unclear. Looked up from germline, CDR1 is SNHLY and CDR2 is FYNNEI. Trimming stripped 5 bases from V and 6 bases from J, with 16 bases between. This CDR3 region has 14 residues. Here the CDR3 DNA reads TGTGCCAGCAGTTCCCCTCCGGGGTACAATGGCTACACCTTC. Protein product: CASSSPPGYNGYTF.

The CDR3 DNA follows: TGTGCCAGTAGTGAGCTAGGTCCGGATACGCAGTATTTT. Protein product: CASSELGPDTQYF. The chain combines TRBV19 with TRBJ2-3; no firm D call. This CDR3 has 13 amino acids. Germline V gene data show CDR1 as LNHDA and CDR2 as SQIVND (reference sequence). Between the trimmed V and J ends, which lost 5 bases and 6 bases, there was a span of 12 bases.

This rearrangement joins TRBV5-1 to TRBJ1-1, with D perhaps TRBD1 (5 bases). Germline CDR1 SGHRS, CDR2 YFSETQ. There are 15 residues in the CDR3. V gave up 4 bases and J gave up 11 bases, with 24 bases separating them. CDR3 loop: CASSDPVAGMGDAFF. CDR3 nucleotide sequence: TGCGCCAGCAGCGACCCGGTAGCCGGGATGGGGGATGCTTTCTTT.

The genes are TRBV30 and TRBJ1-1, with D perhaps matching TRBD1 (6 bases). The CDR3 is 13 residues long. Germline values: CDR1 GTSNPN, CDR2 SVGIG (reference sequence). Trimming shortened V by 8 bases and J by 0 bases, and 13 bases separated the two germline ends. The CDR3 DNA is TGTGCCAGGGGGGGACCCCTGAACACTGAAGCTTTCTTT. This sequence encodes CARGGPLNTEAFF.

J is TRBJ1-5 and V is TRBV30, with no clear D. Between the trimmed V and J ends, which lost 1 base and 4 bases, there was a span of 8 bases. The CDR3 is 13 residues long. The germline gives CDR1 GTSNPN, CDR2 SVGIG (reference sequence). The CDR3 region is CAWSADGNQPQHF. CDR3 sequence (DNA): TGTGCCTGGAGTGCGGACGGGAATCAGCCCCAGCATTTT.

The genes are TRBV24-1 and TRBJ2-1; no definite D call. This CDR3 has 11 amino acids. V was cut by 5 bases and J by 8 bases, with 6 bases left in between. Germline CDR1 and CDR2: KGHDR and SFDVKD. The CDR3 coding sequence is TGTGCCACCAGTGTGTTTGATGAGCAGTTCTTC. It codes for CATSVFDEQFF.

The table lists this clone with a few counts. The V call is TRBV4-1, the J call TRBJ2-1; D remains ambiguous. Trimming removed 4 bases from V and 8 bases from J, with 15 bases in between. The CDR3 loop spans 14 amino acids. CDR1 and CDR2 (germline): MGHRA, YSYEKL. The DNA of the CDR3 is TGCGCCAGCAGCCTTCAAACACCTGAAGATGAGCAGTTCTTC. Its protein is CASSLQTPEDEQFF.

This chain uses TRBV28 with TRBJ2-7; D is undetermined. Germline assignment: CDR1 MDHEN and CDR2 SYDVKM. Between the trimmed V and J ends, which lost 6 bases and 4 bases, there was a span of 7 bases. The CDR3 is made up of 11 amino acids. The chain's CDR3 is CASSYYYEQYF. The CDR3 bases are TGTGCCAGCAGCTACTATTACGAGCAGTACTTC.